The present T cell receptor (beta chain) was sequenced within a study of blood T cell repertoires in COVID-19. Across the whole study: Collection of acute and convalescent COVID-19 samples took place in the United States, Italy and Spain.

Study processing details: Using reference gene primer amplification, nucleated cell counts were estimated. Produced via immunoSEQ multiplex PCR; TCRdb's table is partial and in-frame only. Clonal size and the V and J genes are those of that table, whereas D and trimming came from the DNA. The sample records around 270,000 clones, more than 75% being singletons. Sequenced sample: peripheral blood. This receptor was identified in a middle-aged man who had recovered from COVID-19.

CDR3 nucleotide sequence: TGTGCCAGCAGCCCCCTGGACAGGGGCCAAGAGACCCAGTACTTC. Translating gives CASSPLDRGQETQYF. The chain uses TRBV6-5 and TRBJ2-5; 9 bases align to TRBD1. This CDR3 is 15 amino acids long. The junction had 6 bases not matched to a gene; V was cut back by 6 bases and J by 1 base. Per germline, CDR1 MNHEY and CDR2 SVGAGI.